This TCR beta chain was identified during a study of blood T cell repertoires in COVID-19. Whole-study context: Samples of COVID-19 (acute and convalescent) were obtained from the United States, Italy and Spain. Nucleic acid was either cDNA or gDNA, and it came from T cells, B-cell-depleted T cells, or PBMCs.

The CDR3 is made up of 14 amino acids. Trimming took off 8 bases at V and 7 bases at J, with 18 bases between the two ends. The germline CDR1 and CDR2 sequences are LNHDA and SQIVND (reference sequence). In the source study's methods: By means of reference gene primer amplification, nucleated cell counts were estimated. TCRdb's table, derived via immunoSEQ multiplex PCR, lists solely in-frame clones and lacks some. V and J calls and clone size come straight from that table; D and trimming were deduced from the DNA. The table has around 69,000 clones, 65% to 85% seen once; the top ten hold 1.5% to 2%.

This TCR was sampled from a woman aged 60 to 75 with acute or convalescent COVID-19. This chain connects TRBV19 to TRBJ2-1; D perhaps matches TRBD2 (5 bases). The specimen was peripheral blood. CDR3 sequence: CASRGRDSANEQFF. The CDR3, as DNA: TGTGCCAGTCGCGGACGGGATTCGGCTAATGAGCAGTTCTTC. Looking up the rest from reference TRBV19 and TRBJ2-1 gives the full variable domain: DGGITQSPKYLFRKEGQNVTLSCEQNLNHDAMYWYRQDPGQGLRLIYYSQIVNDFQKGDIAEGYSVSREKKESFPLTVTSAQKNPTAFYLCASRGRDSANEQFFGPGTRLTVL.